This T cell receptor (beta chain) appears in the sequencing data of a study of cytomegalovirus exposure and HLA in healthy donors (dated by TCRdb to 2016 to 2017). Background on the whole study: In an earlier analysis of around 540 of the donors, 250 to 350 Gb of sequence data and 117 million unique TCR beta sequences from about 180 million T cells were reported. Among the roughly 430 genotyped donors, around 81% belonged to the genetic ancestry cluster associated with self-reported Caucasian donors. The study aimed to test whether cataloging public T cell receptors could reveal signatures of past pathogen exposure. The study used immunosequencing to profile the T cell repertoires of 600 to 850 subjects and linked those repertoires to cytomegalovirus serostatus. To study patterns of TCR occurrence, a later analysis re-analyzed previously published TCR beta repertoires from under 750 donors and added high-resolution HLA genotyping. To predict cytomegalovirus infection status, the study brought together high-throughput TCR immunosequencing, statistical association of individual TCRs with disease status, and machine learning. Across 300 to 400 genotyped donors of the cohort, an average of approximately 240,000 unique TCR beta nucleotide sequences per donor were sequenced, and approximately 19% of those sequences were non-productive. Typing coverage varied by locus: about 629-640 donors for A, B, C, DRB1 and DQB1; under 550 for DQA1; approximately 570 for DPA1; approximately 450 for DPB1. Donor age, sex, ethnicity and CMV serostatus were compiled alongside the repertoire data. Genome-wide SNP genotypes for about 60% of the roughly 670 donors were used in a later genetic analysis, which treated that subset as a discovery cohort. Along with the approximately 700-subject first cohort, a separate validation cohort of over a hundred different subjects was used. The later analysis used no new phenotypic data to find candidate immune exposures, relying instead on TCR beta sequences and their occurrence across donors. Roughly 300 gigabases of sequencing data and around 90 million unique TCR sequences made up an early release that covered approximately 620 HLA-typed donors. Every discovery cohort repertoire had been produced on one sequencing platform. An earlier analysis of 587 of the donors used high-throughput TCR beta sequencing to judge whether each TCR beta V gene segment behaved as functional or pseudogenic. HLA typing included class I and class II loci at four-digit resolution. Roughly five DR-DQ haplotypes were handled as single units for association and clustering, since linkage in the cohort was strong.

The germline V gene (reference sequence) yields MNHEY for CDR1 and SMNVEV for CDR2. The CDR3 covers 15 residues, taking in both the cysteine and the phenylalanine. Left in the record is the CDR3 DNA by itself, 45 bases read in frame from the first base. Relative to germline, V is missing 2 bases and J is missing 3 bases, with 3 bases of the junction outside any gene match. Preparation of the library involved the immunoSEQ multiplex PCR assay. A mixture of 60 forward primers for TCR Vbeta segments and 13 reverse primers for TCR Jbeta segments was used in the multiplex PCR. The CDR3 region of rearranged TCR beta genes was amplified from genomic DNA by a multiplex PCR assay. The Illumina HiSeq System was used to sequence the amplified TCR beta libraries as 87-base-pair reads. Per the source publication's procedure: A later analysis tallied approximately 87 million unique TCR beta chains across the 666 repertoires, and approximately 11 million of those chains were shared by two or more donors. Raw reads were error-corrected and collapsed into unique sequences by a nearest-neighbor algorithm in which closely related sequences were merged to remove PCR and sequencing errors. Alignment of CDR3 sequences to IMGT reference sequences was used to assign V, D and J gene segments. For a sequence to be retained, at least a six-nucleotide match to both a V gene segment and a J gene segment was required. A rearrangement counted as productive if the CDR3 had no stop codons and remained in frame with V and J, and every other rearrangement counted as non-productive. Following IMGT convention, CDR3 was defined as the stretch from the second conserved V-encoded cysteine to the conserved J-encoded phenylalanine. In an earlier analysis of roughly 580 of the donors, sequences lacking an unambiguous match to a single V gene segment were excluded. An earlier analysis of 587 of the donors called V segments functional above 56.7% productive rearrangements and segregating when the between-donor standard deviation exceeded 5%. A statistical classification framework was built to diagnose cytomegalovirus status from the catalog of TCR beta chain sequences. In a later analysis, V and J genes were assigned by comparing TCR nucleotide sequences against IMGT/GENE-DB human TR gene sequences. The TCRdist pipeline was used in a later analysis to assign CDR3 sequences and most-parsimonious VDJ recombination scenarios. A later analysis defined each TCR beta chain by its CDR3 amino acid sequence plus V-gene family, and excluded reads lacking a unique V-gene family. To address suspected cross-contamination and a sequencing artifact, a later analysis removed 450 to 700 highly shared, low-generation-probability nucleotide sequences. In a later analysis, a clonal expansion index for each public chain was calculated from normalized within-repertoire ranks of inferred template counts. In a later analysis, generation probabilities were computed using a VDJ recombination model fitted to out-of-frame rearrangements, and the results were checked against IGoR. In a later analysis, hypergeometric tests were used to score TCR-TCR, TCR-HLA and TCR-CMV co-occurrence, with a repertoire-size bias correction applied to TCR pairs. To estimate false discovery rates, a later analysis permuted the HLA or CMV assignments 20 times. In a later analysis, co-occurring TCRs were grouped with DBSCAN, and TCRdist sequence similarity was added when clustering was performed within HLA-allele-positive subsets. Co-occurrence clustering excluded repertoires with fewer than 30,000 or more than 120,000 public chains, plus five with anomalous nucleotide sharing. Not all clones reach the TCRdb copy of this immuneACCESS table, which keeps in-frame sequences only. Checked studies attribute under half of the gap to unresolved V genes and leave the rest unexplained. V and J calls and clone size are copied from that table; D and trimming were computed from the DNA. The sample table contains about 130,000 clones; only one count was recorded for around 80% of them. The top ten constitute roughly a tenth of the sample.

As regards this clone: Its target antigen remains unknown. No qualities accompany the bases; no much larger clone lies one base away.

Broader findings and caveats from the paper: The authors suggested that the approach could potentially be generalized to other disease states and immunological phenotypes. While some public TCRs were present in many individuals, most TCR sequences turned up only very rarely across donors. According to a later analysis, TCR association rates differed among HLA loci, with DRB1 alleles showing the most associated TCRs and HLA-C alleles showing the fewest. A later analysis found that most CMV-associated TCR beta chains appeared HLA-restricted, with HLA associations seemingly driven largely by CMV exposure. A later analysis found that HLA-associated TCR beta chains were more clonally expanded and had lower generation probabilities than equally common non-associated chains. Because some donors lacked HLA typing at each locus, the association tests relied only on the typed subset. The earlier analysis of 587 of the donors excluded roughly 17 rarely observed V segments, including chromosome 9 orphons, because counts were too low. The classifier was reported to diagnose cytomegalovirus status with high specificity and sensitivity in both the original and validation cohorts. In an earlier analysis of roughly 500 of the donors, most TCR beta V segments appeared in productive rearrangements about 87% or about 30% of the time, broadly matching IMGT annotations. A total of fewer than 200 TCR beta chains were listed by the study as associated with cytomegalovirus. Only TCR beta chains were sequenced in this cohort, and the absence of alpha or paired-chain data limited detectable features. Presence/absence analyses assumed roughly uniform sequencing depth across donors, an assumption that may not hold. CMV serostatus was the only immune exposure information available for the cohort. The 87-base-pair reads could not distinguish some IMGT-functional V segments, including TRBV6-2 and TRBV6-3, so those segments were excluded. In a later analysis, several top co-occurrence clusters were reported to appear linked to parvovirus B19, influenza, CMV and Epstein-Barr virus. Compared with the roughly 600-donor mean, donors in an Asian-associated ancestry cluster had fewer N-insertions in productive TCRs, according to a later genetic analysis. V-gene and J-gene trimming of TCR beta chains was associated with a missense DCLRE1C variant in a later genetic analysis, and the association was replicated in an independent cohort. In vitro tests confirmed that three of the cytomegalovirus-associated TCR beta chains recognize cytomegalovirus antigens. Correlated functional status among segregating V segments might reflect linkage disequilibrium, but an unknown experimental factor could not be ruled out. A further reported finding was that TCR beta sequences accurately predicted the HLA-A and HLA-B alleles for most subjects in the first cohort. A later analysis associated 17,000 or so TCR beta sequences with specific HLA alleles at a false discovery rate of 0.05. Strong co-occurrence of HLA alleles, especially DR and DQ, made assigning TCR associations to individual alleles difficult. A group of highly shared sequence variants was considered likely to be a technical artifact of the sequencing pipeline.

The cohort consisted of 600 or so healthy bone marrow donors. Cohort members were all nominally healthy when sampled, although unrecorded immune exposures were likely present. The donor tested CMV seropositive and was one of the 289 seropositive cohort members. Each donor provided a peripheral blood sample, and peripheral blood mononuclear cells were used for TCR beta sequencing. Genomic DNA was extracted from the blood cell samples with the Qiagen DNeasy Blood Extraction Kit. Material: PBMCs. This clonotype was sampled from a man younger than 45 in good health and CMV-seropositive. This chain is built from TRBV27 and TRBJ2-7; 11 central bases correspond to TRBD1. For the CDR3, the sequence is CASSLTGTGGYEQYF. The DNA reads TGTGCCAGCAGTTTAACTGGGACAGGGGGCTACGAGCAGTACTTC.